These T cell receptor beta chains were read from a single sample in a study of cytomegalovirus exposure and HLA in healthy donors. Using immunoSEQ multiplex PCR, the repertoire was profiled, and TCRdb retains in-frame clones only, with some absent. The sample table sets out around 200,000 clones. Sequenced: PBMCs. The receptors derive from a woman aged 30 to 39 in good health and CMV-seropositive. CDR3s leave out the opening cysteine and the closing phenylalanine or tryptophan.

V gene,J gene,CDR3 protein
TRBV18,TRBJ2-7,ASSPDSYEQY
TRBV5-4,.,ASTSGSSGYEQY
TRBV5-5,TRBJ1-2,ASSWPGTGEGYT
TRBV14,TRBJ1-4,ASARTGAGNEKLF
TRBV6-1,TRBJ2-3,ASSEKGGGLDTQY
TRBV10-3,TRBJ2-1,AISETASGSYDNEQF
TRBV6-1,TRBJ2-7,ASSNGQGFWNEQY
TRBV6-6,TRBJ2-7,ASTGQGDEQY
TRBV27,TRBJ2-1,ASSSGVYNEQF
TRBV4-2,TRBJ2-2,ASSQGTGNTGELF
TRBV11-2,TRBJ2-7,ASSSPRNWQGWQY
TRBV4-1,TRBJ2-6,ASSQGGRVSGANVLT
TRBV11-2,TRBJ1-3,ASLRAPGVAADSGNTIY
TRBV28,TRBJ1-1,ASSLKGTEAF
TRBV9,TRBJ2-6,ASSVALRGTGVSGANVLT
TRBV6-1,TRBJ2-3,ASREGQGLDTQY
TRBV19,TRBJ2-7,ASTLTGRSYEQY
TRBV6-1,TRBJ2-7,ASSEGTSGSHEQY
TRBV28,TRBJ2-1,ASSFPGIVQF
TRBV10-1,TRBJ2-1,ASSIAGANEQF
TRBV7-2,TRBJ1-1,ASSFQGAPLEAF
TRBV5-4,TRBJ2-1,ASSRQGGDEQF
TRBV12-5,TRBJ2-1,ASGLPYSNEQF
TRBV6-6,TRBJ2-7,ASRSSDRGEDYEQY
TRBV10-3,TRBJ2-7,AISVDGSSYEQY
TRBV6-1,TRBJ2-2,ASSTYTAPGELF
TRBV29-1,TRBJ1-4,SVVQGGGEKLF
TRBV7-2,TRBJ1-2,ASSGDRNGYT
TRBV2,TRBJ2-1,ASSSRLAGDEQF
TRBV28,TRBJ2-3,ASSLQTSGSDTQY
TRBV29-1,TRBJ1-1,SVGTEMNTEAF
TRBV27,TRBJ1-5,ASSPLDSRNQPQH
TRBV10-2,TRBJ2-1,ASSERTSGEQF
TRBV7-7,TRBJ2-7,ASSATGTSGGVSSYEQY
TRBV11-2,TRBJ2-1,ASSLDNYYNEQF
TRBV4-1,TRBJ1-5,ASSQTTGVHQPQH
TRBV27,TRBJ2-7,ASSASRGGEQY
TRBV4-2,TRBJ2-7,ASSLQTGLSYEQY
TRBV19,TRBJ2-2,ASSIDGTGELF
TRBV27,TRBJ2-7,ASSTNPGGYEQY